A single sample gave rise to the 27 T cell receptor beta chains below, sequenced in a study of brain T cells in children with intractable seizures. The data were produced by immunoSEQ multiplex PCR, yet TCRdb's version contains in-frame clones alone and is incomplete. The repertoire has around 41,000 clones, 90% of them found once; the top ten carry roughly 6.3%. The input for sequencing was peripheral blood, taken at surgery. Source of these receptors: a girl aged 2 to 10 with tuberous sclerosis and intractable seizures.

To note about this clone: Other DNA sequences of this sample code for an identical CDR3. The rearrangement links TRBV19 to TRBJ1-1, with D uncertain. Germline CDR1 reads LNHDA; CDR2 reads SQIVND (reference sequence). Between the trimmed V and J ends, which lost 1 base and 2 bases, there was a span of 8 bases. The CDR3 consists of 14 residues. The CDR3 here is CASSIGPGNTEAFF. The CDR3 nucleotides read TGTGCCAGTAGTATAGGTCCAGGTAACACTGAAGCTTTCTTT. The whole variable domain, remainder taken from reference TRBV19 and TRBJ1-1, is DGGITQSPKYLFRKEGQNVTLSCEQNLNHDAMYWYRQDPGQGLRLIYYSQIVNDFQKGDIAEGYSVSREKKESFPLTVTSAQKNPTAFYLCASSIGPGNTEAFFGQGTRLTVV.

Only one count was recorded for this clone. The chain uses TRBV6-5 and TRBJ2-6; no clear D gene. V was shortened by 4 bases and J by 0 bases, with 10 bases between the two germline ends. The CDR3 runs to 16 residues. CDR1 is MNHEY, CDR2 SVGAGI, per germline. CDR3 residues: CASSFNQPSGANVLTF. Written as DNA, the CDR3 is TGTGCCAGCAGTTTCAACCAGCCCTCTGGGGCCAACGTCCTGACTTTC.

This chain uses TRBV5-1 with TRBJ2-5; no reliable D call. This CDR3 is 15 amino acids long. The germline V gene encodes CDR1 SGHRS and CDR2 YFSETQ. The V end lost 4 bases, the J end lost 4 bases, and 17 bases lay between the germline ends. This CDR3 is CASSLGRALGETQYF. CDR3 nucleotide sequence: TGCGCCAGCAGCCTTGGCCGGGCGCTGGGAGAGACCCAGTACTTC.

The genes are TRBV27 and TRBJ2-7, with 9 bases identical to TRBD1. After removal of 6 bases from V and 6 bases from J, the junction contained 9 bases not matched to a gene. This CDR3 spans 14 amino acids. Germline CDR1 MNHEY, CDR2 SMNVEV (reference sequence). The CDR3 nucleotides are TGTGCCAGCAGCAATACCGGGACAGGGACCGAGCAGTACTTC. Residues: CASSNTGTGTEQYF.

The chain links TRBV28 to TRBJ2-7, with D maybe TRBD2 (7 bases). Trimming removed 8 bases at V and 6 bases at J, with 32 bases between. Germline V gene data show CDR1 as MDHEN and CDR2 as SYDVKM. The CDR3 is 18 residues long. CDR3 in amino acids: CASARWSARRGAPAEQYF. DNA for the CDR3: TGTGCCAGCGCCCGATGGAGTGCACGTCGGGGGGCCCCGGCCGAGCAGTACTTC.

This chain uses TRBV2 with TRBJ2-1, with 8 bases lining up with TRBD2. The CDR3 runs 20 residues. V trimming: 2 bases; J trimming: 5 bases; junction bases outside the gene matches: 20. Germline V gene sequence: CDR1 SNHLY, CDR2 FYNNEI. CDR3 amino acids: CASSERPTRALAGGHNEQFF. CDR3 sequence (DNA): TGTGCCAGCAGTGAAAGGCCGACCCGCGCACTGGCGGGGGGACACAATGAGCAGTTCTTC.

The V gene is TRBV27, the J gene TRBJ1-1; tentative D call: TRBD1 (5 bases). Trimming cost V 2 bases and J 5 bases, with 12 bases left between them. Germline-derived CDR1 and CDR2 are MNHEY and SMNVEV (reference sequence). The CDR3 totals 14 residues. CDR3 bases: TGTGCCAGCAGTTTACCCGGGGGTAGGACTGAAGCTTTCTTT. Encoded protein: CASSLPGGRTEAFF.

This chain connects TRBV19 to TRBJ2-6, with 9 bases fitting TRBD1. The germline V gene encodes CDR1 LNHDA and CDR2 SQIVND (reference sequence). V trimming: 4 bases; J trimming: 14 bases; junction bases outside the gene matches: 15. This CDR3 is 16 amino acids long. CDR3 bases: TGTGCCAGTAGTACGAAACAGGGGGCCCTTGGAGGGTTCCTGACTTTC. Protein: CASSTKQGALGGFLTF. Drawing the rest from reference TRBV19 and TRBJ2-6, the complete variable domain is DGGITQSPKYLFRKEGQNVTLSCEQNLNHDAMYWYRQDPGQGLRLIYYSQIVNDFQKGDIAEGYSVSREKKESFPLTVTSAQKNPTAFYLCASSTKQGALGGFLTFGAGSRLTVL.

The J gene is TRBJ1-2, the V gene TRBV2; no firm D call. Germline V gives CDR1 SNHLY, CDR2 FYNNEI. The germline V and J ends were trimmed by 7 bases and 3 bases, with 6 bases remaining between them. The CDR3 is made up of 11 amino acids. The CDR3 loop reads CASTRDYGYTF. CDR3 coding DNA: TGTGCCAGCACAAGGGACTATGGCTACACCTTC. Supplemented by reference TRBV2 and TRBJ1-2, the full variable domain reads EPEVTQTPSHQVTQMGQEVILRCVPISNHLYFYWYRQILGQKVEFLVSFYNNEISEKSEIFDDQFSVERPDGSNFTLKIRSTKLEDSAMYFCASTRDYGYTFGSGTRLTVV.

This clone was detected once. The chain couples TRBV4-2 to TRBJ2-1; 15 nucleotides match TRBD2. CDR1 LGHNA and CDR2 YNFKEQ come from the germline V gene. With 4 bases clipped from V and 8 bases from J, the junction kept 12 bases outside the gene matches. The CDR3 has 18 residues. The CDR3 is CASSPLKGGTSGGYEQFF. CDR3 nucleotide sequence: TGTGCCAGCAGCCCTCTAAAGGGCGGGACTAGCGGGGGGTATGAGCAGTTCTTC.

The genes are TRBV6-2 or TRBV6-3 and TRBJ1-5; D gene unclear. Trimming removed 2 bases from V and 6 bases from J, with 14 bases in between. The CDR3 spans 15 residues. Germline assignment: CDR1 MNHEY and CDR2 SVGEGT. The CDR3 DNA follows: TGTGCCAGCAGTTACAATCTTGCTTGGGGTCAGCCCCAGCATTTT. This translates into CASSYNLAWGQPQHF.

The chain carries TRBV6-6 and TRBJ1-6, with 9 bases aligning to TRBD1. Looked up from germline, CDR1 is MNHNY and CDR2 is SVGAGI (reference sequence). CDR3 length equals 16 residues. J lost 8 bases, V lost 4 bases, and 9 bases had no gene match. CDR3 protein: CASSSGTGMIHSPLHF. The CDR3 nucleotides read TGTGCCAGCAGTTCCGGGACAGGGATGATTCATTCACCCCTCCACTTT.

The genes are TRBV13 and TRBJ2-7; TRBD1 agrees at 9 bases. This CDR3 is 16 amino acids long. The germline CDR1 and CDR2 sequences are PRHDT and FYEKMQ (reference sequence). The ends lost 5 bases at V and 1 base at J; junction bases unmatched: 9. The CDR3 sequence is CASSPAPGQGSYEQYF. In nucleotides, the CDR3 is TGTGCCAGCAGCCCCGCTCCGGGACAGGGTTCCTACGAGCAGTACTTC.

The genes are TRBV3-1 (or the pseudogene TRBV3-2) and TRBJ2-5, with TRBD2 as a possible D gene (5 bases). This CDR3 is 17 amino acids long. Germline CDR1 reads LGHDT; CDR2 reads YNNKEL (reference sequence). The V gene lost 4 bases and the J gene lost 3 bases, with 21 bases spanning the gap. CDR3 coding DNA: TGTGCCAGCAGCCCGTCATTAAGCGGCGCCTGGGAAGAGACCCAGTACTTC. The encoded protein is CASSPSLSGAWEETQYF.

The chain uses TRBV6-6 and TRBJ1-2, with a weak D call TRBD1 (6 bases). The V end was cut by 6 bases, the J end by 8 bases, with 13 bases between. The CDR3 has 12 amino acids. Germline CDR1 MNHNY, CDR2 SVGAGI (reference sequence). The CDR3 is CASSTGSGGYTF. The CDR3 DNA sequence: TGTGCCAGCAGCACAGGGAGTGGAGGCTACACCTTC.

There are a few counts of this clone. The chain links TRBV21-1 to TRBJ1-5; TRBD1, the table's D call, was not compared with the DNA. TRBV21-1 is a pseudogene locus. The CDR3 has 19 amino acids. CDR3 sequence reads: CASSKSGLGTRISNQPQHF. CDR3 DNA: TGTGCCAGCAGCAAATCGGGCCTCGGGACACGGATTAGCAATCAGCCCCAGCATTTT.

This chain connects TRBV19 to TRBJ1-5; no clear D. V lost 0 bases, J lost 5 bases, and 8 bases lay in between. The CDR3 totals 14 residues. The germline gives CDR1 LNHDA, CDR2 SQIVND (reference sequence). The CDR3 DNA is TGTGCCAGTAGTATAGATCTAGGGTATCAGCCCCAGCATTTT. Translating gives CASSIDLGYQPQHF.

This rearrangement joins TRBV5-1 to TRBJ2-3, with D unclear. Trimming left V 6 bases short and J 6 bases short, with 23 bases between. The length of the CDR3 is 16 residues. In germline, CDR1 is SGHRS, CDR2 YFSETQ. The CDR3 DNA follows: TGCGCCAGCACCACGGGCCGGAGTATGGGGTTTGATACGCAGTATTTT. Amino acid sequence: CASTTGRSMGFDTQYF.

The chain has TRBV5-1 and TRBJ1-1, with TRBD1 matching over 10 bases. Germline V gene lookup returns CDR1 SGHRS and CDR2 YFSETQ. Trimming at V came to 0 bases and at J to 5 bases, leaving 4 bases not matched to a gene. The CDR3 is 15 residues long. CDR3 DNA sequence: TGCGCCAGCAGCTTGGAGGGACAGGGGTGGACTGAAGCTTTCTTT. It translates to CASSLEGQGWTEAFF.

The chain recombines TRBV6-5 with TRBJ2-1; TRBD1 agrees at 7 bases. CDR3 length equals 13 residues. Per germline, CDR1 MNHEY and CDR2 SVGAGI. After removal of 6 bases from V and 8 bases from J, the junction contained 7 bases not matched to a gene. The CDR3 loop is CASSLQGLDEQFF. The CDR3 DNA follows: TGTGCCAGCAGCCTACAGGGGTTGGATGAGCAGTTCTTC.

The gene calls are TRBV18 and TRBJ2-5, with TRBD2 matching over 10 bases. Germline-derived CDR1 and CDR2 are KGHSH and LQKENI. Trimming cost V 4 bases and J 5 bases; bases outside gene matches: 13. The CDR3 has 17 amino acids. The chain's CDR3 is CASSLQYIETSGETQYF. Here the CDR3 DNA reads TGTGCCAGCTCACTACAATACATTGAGACTAGCGGGGAGACCCAGTACTTC. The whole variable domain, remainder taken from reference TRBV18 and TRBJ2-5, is NAGVMQNPRHLVRRRGQEARLRCSPMKGHSHVYWYRQLPEEGLKFMVYLQKENIIDESGMPKERFSAEFPKEGPSILRIQQVVRGDSAAYFCASSLQYIETSGETQYFGPGTRLLVL.

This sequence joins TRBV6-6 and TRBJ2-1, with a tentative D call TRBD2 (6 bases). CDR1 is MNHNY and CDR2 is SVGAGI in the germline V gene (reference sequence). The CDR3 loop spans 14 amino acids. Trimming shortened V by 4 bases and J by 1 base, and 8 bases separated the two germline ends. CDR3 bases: TGTGCCAGCAGTTTGGCGGGGTCCTACAATGAGCAGTTCTTC. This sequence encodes CASSLAGSYNEQFF.

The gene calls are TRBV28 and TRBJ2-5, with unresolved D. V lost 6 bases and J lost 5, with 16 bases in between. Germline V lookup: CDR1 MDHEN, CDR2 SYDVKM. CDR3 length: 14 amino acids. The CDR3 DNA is TGTGCCAGCAGATTCTCGGCCATCATGGAGACCCAGTACTTC. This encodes CASRFSAIMETQYF.

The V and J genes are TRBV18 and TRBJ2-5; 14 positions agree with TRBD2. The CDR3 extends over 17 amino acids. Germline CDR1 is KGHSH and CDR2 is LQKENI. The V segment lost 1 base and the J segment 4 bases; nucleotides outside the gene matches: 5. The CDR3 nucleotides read TGTGCCAGCTCACCACTGACTAGCGGGGGGGCCGGAGAGACCCAGTACTTC. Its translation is CASSPLTSGGAGETQYF.

The CDR3 loop is CASSFRTGGDTEAFF. The CDR3 nucleotides are TGTGCCAGCAGTTTCCGGACAGGGGGAGACACTGAAGCTTTCTTT. The V gene is TRBV6-5, the J gene TRBJ1-1, with 10 bases matching TRBD1. CDR3 size: 15 residues. Losses at the gene ends were 4 bases for V and 3 bases for J; bases not matched to a gene: 5. The germline CDR1 and CDR2 sequences are MNHEY and SVGAGI.

The CDR3 DNA sequence: TGCGCCAGCAGCTCCAACGCGGGTGGGGACCTTTCTAACTATGGCTACACCTTC. It codes for CASSSNAGGDLSNYGYTF. The chain couples TRBV5-1 to TRBJ1-2; tentative D call: TRBD1 (5 bases). The V gene lost 3 bases and the J gene lost 0 bases, with 21 bases spanning the gap. CDR3 size: 18 residues. Germline CDR1 reads SGHRS; CDR2 reads YFSETQ.

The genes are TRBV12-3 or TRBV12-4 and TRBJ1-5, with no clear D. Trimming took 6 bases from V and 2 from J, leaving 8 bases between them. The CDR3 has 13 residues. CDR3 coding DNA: TGTGCCAGCAGGCCGAGGGGCAATCAGCCCCAGCATTTT. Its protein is CASRPRGNQPQHF.